What follows is one TCR beta chain and its context. Antigen specificity is unknown. The data originate from a study of response to subunit inactivated influenza vaccine. Study conclusions and caveats: The authors suggested that few new T cells are recruited per seasonal influenza vaccination.

Germline V lookup: CDR1 SGDLS, CDR2 YYNGEE. This CDR3 has 14 residues. Trimming removed 0 bases at V and 3 bases at J, with 8 bases between. From the RT-PCR reads, TCRdb called clonotypes with MiXCR, one entry per CDR3 protein. The sample contains about 580,000 distinct CDR3 sequences, 14% of which appear only once. The source was PBMCs from blood, collected about 12 days after vaccination. The chain uses TRBV9 and TRBJ2-3; the D is unclear. This TCR came from a man aged 50-60 years who received an inactivated influenza vaccine. The chain's CDR3 is CASSVDPRTDTQYF. CDR3 coding DNA: TGTGCCAGCAGCGTAGACCCCAGGACAGATACGCAGTATTTT.